This T cell receptor beta chain was identified in a study of glioma-infiltrating T cells after dendritic cell vaccination. Study at large: Autologous tumor lysate was loaded overnight onto monocyte-derived dendritic cells grown less than 8 days with IL-4 and GM-CSF.

The primer mix had 60 V beta and 13 J beta primers. Clones were sequenced by immunoSEQ multiplex PCR, and TCRdb holds only the in-frame ones, with some missing. The sample has tens of thousands of clones, 75% to 90% seen once. This CDR3 comprises 16 residues. Germline CDR1 is MNHNS and CDR2 is SASEGT. The junction had 3 bases not matched to a gene; V was cut back by 4 bases and J by 1 base. Time point here: after dendritic cell vaccination, including at tumor progression/relapse. This clone was detected only a few times. Its antigen is as yet unknown. Whole-study findings and limits: TCR clonality showed no direct relationship with survival.

The TCR comes from a human donor with glioblastoma. The source material was blood, sampled after dendritic cell vaccination. V gene TRBV6-1 combines with J gene TRBJ2-3; 12 nucleotides match TRBD2. For the CDR3, the DNA is TGTGCCAGCAGTGCGTGGACTAGCGGGGGCACAGATACGCAGTATTTT. It codes for CASSAWTSGGTDTQYF.